These T cell receptor beta chains were read from a single sample in a study of OX40 agonist ivuxolimab in advanced cancers. The repertoire was sequenced with immunoSEQ multiplex PCR; TCRdb's copy has only in-frame clones and lacks some. The sample consists of some 20,000 clones, around three quarters of them appearing once. Sample: CD4+ or CD8+ T cells sorted from blood, taken in a trial of the OX40 agonist ivuxolimab. All receptors come from an adult with an advanced solid tumor such as melanoma, head and neck, liver or kidney cancer. Each CDR3 is given with its conserved first and last residue.

CDR3aa	v_gene	j_gene
CASSVWGGSTEAFF	TRBV9	TRBJ1-1
CASSLEGTGLQSPLHF	TRBV5-6	TRBJ1-6
CASMRGNEQFF	TRBV10-2	TRBJ2-1
CASSWTHDTQYF	TRBV14	TRBJ2-3
CASSLFTAEGYTF	TRBV7-2	TRBJ1-2
CSVEGGTPYEQYF	TRBV29-1	TRBJ2-7
CASTYRGVEAFF	TRBV19	TRBJ1-1
CASSTRDSPIEEANVLTF	TRBV11-2	TRBJ2-6
CASSDANMGEQFF	TRBV6-4	TRBJ2-1
CASSKTSGRTPGELFF	TRBV19	TRBJ2-2
CASSKIRSGQGKGNTIYF	TRBV7-9	TRBJ1-3
CASSLSGQPEQFF	TRBV11-1	TRBJ2-1
CASRGLQGNTEAFF	TRBV6-5	TRBJ1-1
CASSHAGVLRYGYTF	TRBV4-3	TRBJ1-2
CASSAWTTNNEQFF	TRBV7-9	TRBJ2-1
CASSQRGPGGGNQPQHF	TRBV21-1	TRBJ1-5
CASSGNREFPDNEQFF	TRBV9	TRBJ2-1
CASSLVTGYEQYF	TRBV7-6	TRBJ2-7
CASKAESPFGEQFF	TRBV19	TRBJ2-1
CASSLVAGRATDTQYF	TRBV19	TRBJ2-3
CASSLDPNQPQHF	TRBV5-4	TRBJ1-5
CASGAGAEGTQYF	TRBV6-5	TRBJ2-5
CASSLSGRRNEQFF	TRBV13	TRBJ2-1
CASSQEVQSTYEQYF	TRBV4-3	TRBJ2-7
CASSPGTGASEKLFF	TRBV6-5	TRBJ1-4
CASSLVLAGSTDTQYF	TRBV28	TRBJ2-3
CASSLRAGDYGYTF	TRBV5-6	TRBJ1-2
CASSFTTGQAYEQYF	TRBV7-9	TRBJ2-7
CASSYSLAISSYEQYF	TRBV7-2	TRBJ2-7